The T cell receptor (beta chain) under discussion was sequenced for a study of regulatory T cells in long-lasting Graves disease. Study-level findings and limits: Sharing of public clonotypes was greater in persistent patients (over 2,500) than in new patients (around 890). A reduction in accuracy may have resulted from the small sample size.

On this clonotype: Antigen specificity is unknown.

Time point reported: newly diagnosed GD, antithyroid drugs for less than 3 months. RNA isolated from PBMCs was used to make the TCR library. Arm-PCR of CDR3 regions and iRepertoire HTBI primers were used to build TCR beta libraries. MiXCR, applied by TCRdb to the multiplex PCR reads, yields one record per CDR3 protein. The sample records 510,000 or so distinct CDR3 sequences, around 13% being singletons. These data also featured in a second study, about T cells in Graves' hyperthyroidism and ophthalmopathy. As reported in that work: Stability of Graves' hyperthyroidism was defined as absent ophthalmopathy progression within 18 months. In the first-round RT-PCR of the TCR CDR3, the HTBI primer set was used.

The specimen comprised peripheral blood mononuclear cells (PBMCs), sampled at new diagnosis, from a patient treated with antithyroid drugs. This receptor was obtained from a woman aged 25 to 39 with Graves disease.

The CDR3, as DNA: TGCAGCGTTGAAGGATTCACAGGGACTAATGAAAAACTGTTTTTT. It is translated as CSVEGFTGTNEKLFF. V gene TRBV29-1 combines with J gene TRBJ1-4; weak D call: TRBD1 (6 bases). CDR1 and CDR2 from the germline V gene are SQVTM and ANQGSEA. Trimming left V 1 base short and J 2 bases short, with 11 bases between. This CDR3 comprises 15 residues.